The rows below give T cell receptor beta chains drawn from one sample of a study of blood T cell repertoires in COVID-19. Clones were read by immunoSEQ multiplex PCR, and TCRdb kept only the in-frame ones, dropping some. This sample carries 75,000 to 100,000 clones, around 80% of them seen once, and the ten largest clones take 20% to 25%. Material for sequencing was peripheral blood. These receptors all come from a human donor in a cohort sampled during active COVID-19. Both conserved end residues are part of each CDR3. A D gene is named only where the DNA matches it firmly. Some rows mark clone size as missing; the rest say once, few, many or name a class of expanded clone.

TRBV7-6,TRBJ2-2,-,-,CASSIGGGYTGELFF,TGTGCCAGCAGTATAGGGGGTGGTTACACCGGGGAGCTGTTTTTT
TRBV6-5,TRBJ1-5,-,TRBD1,CASSYSGTGVQPQHF,TGTGCCAGCAGTTACAGCGGGACAGGGGTTCAGCCCCAGCATTTT
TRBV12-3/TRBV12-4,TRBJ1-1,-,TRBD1,CASRTGVGEAFF,TGTGCCAGCAGAACAGGGGTTGGTGAAGCTTTCTTT
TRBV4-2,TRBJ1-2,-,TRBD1,CASSPRQGSYGYTF,TGTGCCAGCAGCCCTAGACAGGGATCGTATGGCTACACCTTC
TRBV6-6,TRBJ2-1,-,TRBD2,CASSPGTSGHNEQFF,TGTGCCAGCAGTCCCGGGACTAGCGGACACAATGAGCAGTTCTTC
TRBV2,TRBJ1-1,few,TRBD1,CASTIRDRVSTEAFF,TGTGCCAGCACAATCCGGGACAGGGTGAGCACTGAAGCTTTCTTT
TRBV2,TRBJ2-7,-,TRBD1,CASVGTGTYEQYF,TGTGCCAGTGTGGGGACAGGGACCTACGAGCAGTACTTC
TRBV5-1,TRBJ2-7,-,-,CASSFEGDEQYF,TGCGCCAGCAGCTTTGAAGGGGACGAGCAGTACTTC
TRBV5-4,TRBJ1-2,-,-,CASSLDRSYGYTF,TGTGCCAGCAGCTTGGACAGAAGCTATGGCTACACCTTC
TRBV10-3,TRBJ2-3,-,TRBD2,CAISRLAGSGSSTDTQYF,TGTGCCATATCCCGACTAGCGGGGAGCGGCTCTAGCACAGATACGCAGTATTTT
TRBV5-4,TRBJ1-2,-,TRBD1,CASSFPTGGNYGYTF,TGTGCCAGCAGCTTCCCGACAGGGGGGAACTATGGCTACACCTTC
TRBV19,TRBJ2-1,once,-,CASSLQGPADNEQFF,TGTGCCAGCTCTCTCCAGGGGCCTGCGGACAATGAGCAGTTCTTC
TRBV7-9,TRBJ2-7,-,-,CASSLVVTTEQYF,TGTGCCAGCAGCTTAGTAGTAACTACCGAGCAGTACTTC
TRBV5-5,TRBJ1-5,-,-,CASSLSWTDNQPQHF,TGTGCCAGCAGCCTGAGTTGGACAGACAATCAGCCCCAGCATTTT
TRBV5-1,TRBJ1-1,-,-,CASSLGPGNTEAFF,TGCGCCAGCAGCTTGGGGCCGGGGAACACTGAAGCTTTCTTT
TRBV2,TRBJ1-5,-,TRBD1,CASTPFLTGGTSNQPQHF,TGTGCCAGCACACCATTCTTGACAGGGGGGACTAGCAATCAGCCCCAGCATTTT
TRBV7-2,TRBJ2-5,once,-,CASSLLGGAQETQYF,TGTGCCAGCAGCTTACTGGGGGGGGCCCAAGAGACCCAGTACTTC
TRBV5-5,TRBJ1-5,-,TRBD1,CASSFTDREDQPQHF,TGTGCCAGCAGCTTTACGGACAGGGAGGATCAGCCCCAGCATTTT